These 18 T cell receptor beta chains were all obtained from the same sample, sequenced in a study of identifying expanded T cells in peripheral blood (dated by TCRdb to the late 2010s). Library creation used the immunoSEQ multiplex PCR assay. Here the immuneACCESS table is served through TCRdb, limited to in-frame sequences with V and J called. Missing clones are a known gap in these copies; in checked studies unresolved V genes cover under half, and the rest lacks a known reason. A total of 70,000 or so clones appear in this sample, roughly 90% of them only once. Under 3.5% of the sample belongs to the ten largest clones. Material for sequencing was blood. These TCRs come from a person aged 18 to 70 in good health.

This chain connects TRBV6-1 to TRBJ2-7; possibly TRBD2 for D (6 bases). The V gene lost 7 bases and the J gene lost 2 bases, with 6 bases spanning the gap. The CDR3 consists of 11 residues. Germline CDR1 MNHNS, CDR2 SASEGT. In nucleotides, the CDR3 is TGTGCCAGCACGGGGGCCTACGAGCAGTACTTC. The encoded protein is CASTGAYEQYF.

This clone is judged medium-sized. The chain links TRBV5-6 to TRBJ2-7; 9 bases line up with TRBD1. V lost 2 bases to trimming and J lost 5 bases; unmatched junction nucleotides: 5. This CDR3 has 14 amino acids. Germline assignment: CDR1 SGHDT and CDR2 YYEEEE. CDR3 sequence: CASSFEGQGHEQYF. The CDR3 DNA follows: TGTGCCAGCAGCTTCGAGGGACAGGGCCACGAGCAGTACTTC.

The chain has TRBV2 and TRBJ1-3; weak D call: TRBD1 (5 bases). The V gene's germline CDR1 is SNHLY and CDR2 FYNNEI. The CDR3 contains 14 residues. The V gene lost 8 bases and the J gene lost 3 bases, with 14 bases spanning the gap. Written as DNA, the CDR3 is TGTGCCAGCGAAAGGGGCTTCGGTGGAAACACCATATATTTT. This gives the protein CASERGFGGNTIYF.

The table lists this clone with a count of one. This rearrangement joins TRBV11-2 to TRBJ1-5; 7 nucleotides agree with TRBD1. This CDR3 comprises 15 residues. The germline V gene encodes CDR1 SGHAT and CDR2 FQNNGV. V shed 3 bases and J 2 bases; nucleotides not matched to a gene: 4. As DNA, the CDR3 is TGTGCCAGCAGCTTGAATACAGGGGGCAATCAGCCCCAGCATTTT. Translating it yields CASSLNTGGNQPQHF.

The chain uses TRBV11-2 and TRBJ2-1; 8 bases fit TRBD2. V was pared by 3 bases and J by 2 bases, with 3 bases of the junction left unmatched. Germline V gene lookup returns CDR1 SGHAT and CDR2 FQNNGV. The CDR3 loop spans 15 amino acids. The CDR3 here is CASSLVAGPYNEQFF. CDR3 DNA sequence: TGTGCCAGCAGCTTGGTAGCGGGGCCCTACAATGAGCAGTTCTTC.

CDR3 protein: CATSRAQTGELFF. The CDR3 DNA reads as TGTGCCACCAGCAGAGCACAGACCGGGGAGCTGTTTTTT. The V and J genes are TRBV15 and TRBJ2-2; D gene uncertain. Germline V CDR1 and CDR2: LNHNV, YYDKDF (reference sequence). This CDR3 is 13 amino acids long. V lost 1 base and J lost 5, with 5 bases in between.

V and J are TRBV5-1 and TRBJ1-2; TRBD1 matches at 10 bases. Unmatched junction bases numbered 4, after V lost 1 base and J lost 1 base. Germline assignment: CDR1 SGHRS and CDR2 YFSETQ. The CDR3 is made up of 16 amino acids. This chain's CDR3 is CASSLFGQGDNYGYTF. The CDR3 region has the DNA TGCGCCAGCAGCTTGTTTGGACAGGGGGATAACTATGGCTACACCTTC.

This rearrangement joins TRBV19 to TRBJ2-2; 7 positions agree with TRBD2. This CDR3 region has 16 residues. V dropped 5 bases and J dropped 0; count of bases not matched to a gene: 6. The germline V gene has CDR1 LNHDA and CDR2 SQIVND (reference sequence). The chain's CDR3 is CASSPRAGANTGELFF. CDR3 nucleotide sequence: TGTGCCAGTAGTCCCCGGGCGGGGGCGAACACCGGGGAGCTGTTTTTT.

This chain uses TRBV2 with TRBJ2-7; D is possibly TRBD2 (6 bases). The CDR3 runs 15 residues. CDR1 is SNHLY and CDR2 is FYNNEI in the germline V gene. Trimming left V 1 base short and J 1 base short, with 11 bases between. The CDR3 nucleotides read TGTGCCAGCAGTGAAGGTCCGGGAGAATCCTACGAGCAGTACTTC. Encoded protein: CASSEGPGESYEQYF. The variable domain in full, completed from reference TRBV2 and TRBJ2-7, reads EPEVTQTPSHQVTQMGQEVILRCVPISNHLYFYWYRQILGQKVEFLVSFYNNEISEKSEIFDDQFSVERPDGSNFTLKIRSTKLEDSAMYFCASSEGPGESYEQYFGPGTRLTVT.

Here the CDR3 DNA reads TGTGCCAGCAGCTTAGGGCGCGGGGTGGGTTTGGAGACCCAGTACTTC. Protein sequence: CASSLGRGVGLETQYF. The rearrangement joins TRBV7-7 to TRBJ2-5; D possibly corresponds to TRBD2 (6 bases). In germline, CDR1 is SSHAT, CDR2 FNYEAQ (reference sequence). This CDR3 region has 16 residues. Trimming stripped 1 base from V and 5 bases from J, with 17 bases between. The full variable domain, its missing parts supplied by reference TRBV7-7 and TRBJ2-5, is GAGVSQSPRYKVTKRGQDVTLRCDPISSHATLYWYQQALGQGPEFLTYFNYEAQPDKSGLPSDRFSAERPEGSISTLTIQRTEQRDSAMYRCASSLGRGVGLETQYFGPGTRLLVL.

In DNA, the CDR3 is TGTGCCAGCAGCTACCCAGGGGGGAAGGATGGCTACACCTTC. Amino acids: CASSYPGGKDGYTF. This sequence joins TRBV7-2 and TRBJ1-2, with 7 bases matching TRBD1. Germline-derived CDR1 and CDR2 are SGHTA and FQGNSA. With V trimmed by 4 bases and J by 6 bases, 8 bases remained unmatched. The CDR3 contains 14 residues.

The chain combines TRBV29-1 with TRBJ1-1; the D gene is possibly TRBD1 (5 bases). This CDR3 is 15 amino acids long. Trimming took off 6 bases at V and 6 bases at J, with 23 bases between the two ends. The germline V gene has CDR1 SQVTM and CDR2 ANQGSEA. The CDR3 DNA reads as TGCAGCGTCTCCGTGATGGGGATGGGGGTCGCTGAAGCTTTCTTT. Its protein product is CSVSVMGMGVAEAFF.

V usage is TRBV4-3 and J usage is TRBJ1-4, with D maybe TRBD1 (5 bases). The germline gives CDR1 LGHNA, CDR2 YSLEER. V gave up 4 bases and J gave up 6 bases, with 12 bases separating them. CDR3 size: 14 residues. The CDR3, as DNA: TGCGCCAGCAGCCCTCAGGTGGGGGATGAAAAACTGTTTTTT. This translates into CASSPQVGDEKLFF.

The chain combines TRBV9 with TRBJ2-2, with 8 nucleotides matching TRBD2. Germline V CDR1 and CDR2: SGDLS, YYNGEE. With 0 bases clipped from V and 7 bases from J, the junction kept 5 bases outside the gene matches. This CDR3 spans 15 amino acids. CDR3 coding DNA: TGTGCCAGCAGCGTAGTGGCTAGCGGGTACGGGGAGCTGTTTTTT. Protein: CASSVVASGYGELFF. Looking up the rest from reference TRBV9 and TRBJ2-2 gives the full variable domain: DSGVTQTPKHLITATGQRVTLRCSPRSGDLSVYWYQQSLDQGLQFLIQYYNGEERAKGNILERFSAQQFPDLHSELNLSSLELGDSALYFCASSVVASGYGELFFGEGSRLTVL.

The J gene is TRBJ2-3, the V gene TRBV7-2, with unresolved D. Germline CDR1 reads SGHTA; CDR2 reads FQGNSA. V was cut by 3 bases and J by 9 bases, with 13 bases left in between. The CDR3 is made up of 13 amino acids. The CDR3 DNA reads TGTGCCAGCAGCTTCACCCCCGTCGCGACGCAGTATTTT. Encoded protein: CASSFTPVATQYF.

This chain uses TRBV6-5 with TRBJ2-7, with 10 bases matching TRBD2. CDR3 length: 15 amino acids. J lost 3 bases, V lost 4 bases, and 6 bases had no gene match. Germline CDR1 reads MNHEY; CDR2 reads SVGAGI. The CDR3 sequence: CASSSGVAGGYEQYF. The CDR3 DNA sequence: TGTGCCAGCAGTTCTGGAGTAGCGGGGGGCTACGAGCAGTACTTC.

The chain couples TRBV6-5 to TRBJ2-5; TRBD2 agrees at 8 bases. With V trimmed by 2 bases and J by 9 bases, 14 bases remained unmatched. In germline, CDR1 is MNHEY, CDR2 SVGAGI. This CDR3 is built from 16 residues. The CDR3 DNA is TGTGCCAGCAGTTACGGGGCTAGCGGGTCCTATGGGGCCCAGTACTTC. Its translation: CASSYGASGSYGAQYF.

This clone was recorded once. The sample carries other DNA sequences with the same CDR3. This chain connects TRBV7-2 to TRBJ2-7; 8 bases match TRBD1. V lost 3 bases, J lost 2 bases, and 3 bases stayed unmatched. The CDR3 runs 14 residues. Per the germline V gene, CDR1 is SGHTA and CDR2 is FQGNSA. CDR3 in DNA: TGTGCCAGCAGCTTGGACAGGGTCCCCTACGAGCAGTACTTC. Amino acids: CASSLDRVPYEQYF.